The 32 T cell receptor beta chains listed next were all sequenced from one sample in a study of T cells after yellow fever vaccination. TCRdb recomputed calls from the 5' RACE reads with MiXCR, one row per CDR3 protein. The sample shows a few hundred thousand distinct CDR3 sequences, around 4.5% of them seen only once. This sample comprised PBMCs, obtained 15 days after the yellow fever booster vaccination. Receptors were obtained from a man younger than 30 who received the YFV17D yellow fever vaccine.

This clonotype was counted many times. V is TRBV6-5 and J is TRBJ2-5, with 9 positions matching TRBD2. V lost 6 bases, J lost 5 bases, and 22 bases stayed unmatched. Germline V gene lookup returns CDR1 MNHEY and CDR2 SVGAGI. The CDR3 covers 19 residues. The CDR3 DNA sequence: TGTGCCAGCAGCCTAGTAGGGCTAGCGGGGCCTGGGAGGAGGGAGACCCAGTACTTC. This codes for CASSLVGLAGPGRRETQYF.

This clonotype came up a few times. The genes are TRBV6-4 and TRBJ2-2, with D maybe TRBD1 (5 bases). The CDR3 extends over 13 amino acids. Trimming shortened V by 6 bases and J by 1 base, and 6 bases separated the two germline ends. CDR1 is MRHNA and CDR2 is SNTAGT in the germline V gene. The CDR3 DNA reads as TGTGCCAGCAGGCAGGGGAACACCGGGGAGCTGTTTTTT. Protein: CASRQGNTGELFF.

This clonotype was seen ten or more times. This chain links TRBV20-1 with TRBJ1-6; 7 bases are shared with TRBD1. There are 14 residues in the CDR3. Germline V CDR1 and CDR2: DFQATT, SNEGSKA (reference sequence). V lost 4 bases to trimming and J lost 7 bases; unmatched junction nucleotides: 7. CDR3 residues: CSATRDSRNSPLHF. CDR3 nucleotides: TGCAGTGCTACCCGGGACAGCAGAAATTCACCCCTCCACTTT.

This clonotype occurred many times. V gene TRBV4-3 combines with J gene TRBJ2-7; D gene unclear. CDR3 length: 14 amino acids. The germline V and J ends were trimmed by 0 bases and 4 bases, with 10 bases remaining between them. Germline loops: CDR1 LGHNA, CDR2 YSLEER. CDR3 nucleotides: TGCGCCAGCAGCCAAGATCGGGCAGATTACGAGCAGTACTTC. It yields the protein CASSQDRADYEQYF.

This clonotype was seen repeatedly, ten times or more. V usage is TRBV20-1 and J usage is TRBJ2-1; D is unresolved. Germline values: CDR1 DFQATT, CDR2 SNEGSKA (reference sequence). The CDR3 consists of 14 residues. The ends were cut back, 4 bases at V and 4 bases at J, with 14 bases in the middle. As DNA, the CDR3 is TGCAGTGCTACCGAGACTCCAAAATACAATGAGCAGTTCTTC. Translation gives CSATETPKYNEQFF.

V gene TRBV7-9 combines with J gene TRBJ1-2; maybe TRBD1 (5 bases). Germline V gene data show CDR1 as SEHNR and CDR2 as FQNEAQ (reference sequence). The CDR3 is 14 amino acids. Trimming removed 2 bases from V and 6 bases from J, with 13 bases in between. CDR3 sequence: CASSLLQEEHGYTF. CDR3 in DNA: TGTGCCAGCAGCTTACTACAGGAAGAACATGGCTACACCTTC.

V is TRBV3-1 and J is TRBJ2-1; TRBD2 matches at 8 bases. CDR3 length: 18 amino acids. CDR1 is LGHDT, CDR2 YNNKEL, per germline (reference sequence). The trim removed 6 bases at V and 3 bases at J, leaving 16 bases unmatched. In nucleotides, the CDR3 is TGTGCCAGCAGTTCCTACCGAGGACTAGCTACGATCTACAATGAGCAGTTCTTC. Its protein product is CASSSYRGLATIYNEQFF.

The table lists this clonotype with a few counts. The chain is built from TRBV25-1 and TRBJ2-1; 8 bases match TRBD2. This CDR3 is built from 15 residues. Trimming took 7 bases from V and 8 from J; bases not matched to a gene: 13. Germline-derived CDR1 and CDR2 are MGHDK and SYGVNS. As DNA, the CDR3 is TGTGCCAGCACCCCTATGGGACTAGGGGCCGATGAGCAGTTCTTC. It is translated as CASTPMGLGADEQFF. Filled out from reference TRBV25-1 and TRBJ2-1, the complete variable domain reads EADIYQTPRYLVIGTGKKITLECSQTMGHDKMYWYQQDPGMELHLIHYSYGVNSTEKGDLSSESTVSRIRTEHFPLTLESARPSHTSQYLCASTPMGLGADEQFFGPGTRLTVL.

This clonotype has a handful of counts. The chain employs TRBV12-3 or TRBV12-4 and TRBJ1-5; a weak D match, TRBD1 (6 bases). The CDR3 length is 15 residues. V lost 4 bases to trimming and J lost 2 bases, with 12 bases between them. In DNA form, the CDR3 reads TGTGCCAGCAGTTCAGGGGTATACGGCAATCAGCCCCAGCATTTT. Translated, it gives CASSSGVYGNQPQHF.

This clonotype appeared many times. This chain joins TRBV6-6 and TRBJ2-4; D is possibly TRBD2 (6 bases). Germline values: CDR1 MNHNY, CDR2 SVGAGI (reference sequence). Trimming took 7 bases from V and 2 from J, leaving 18 bases between them. This CDR3 is 16 amino acids long. DNA of the CDR3: TGTGCCAGCACCGGGGACGGGAGTAGGTCCAAAAACATTCAGTACTTC. The encoded protein is CASTGDGSRSKNIQYF.

This clonotype was counted between two and nine times. The chain links TRBV7-8 to TRBJ1-6, with TRBD1 as a possible D gene (6 bases). Germline V gene lookup returns CDR1 SGHVS and CDR2 FQNEAQ. The length of the CDR3 is 17 residues. V lost 4 bases, J lost 3 bases, and 16 bases lay in between. The CDR3 sequence: CASSWTGTTNYNSPLHF. The CDR3 nucleotides are TGTGCCAGCAGCTGGACCGGGACAACTAACTATAATTCACCCCTCCACTTT.

This clonotype occurred many times. V gene TRBV6-5 combines with J gene TRBJ2-6, with D possibly matching TRBD1 (6 bases). From germline, CDR1 is MNHEY and CDR2 SVGAGI. Trimming took 6 bases from V and 2 from J, leaving 17 bases between them. The CDR3 loop spans 17 amino acids. The DNA for the CDR3 is TGTGCCAGCAGCCGGAAGAGTGGGGGCACTGGGGCCAACGTCCTGACTTTC. This gives the protein CASSRKSGGTGANVLTF.

This sequence joins TRBV5-1 and TRBJ2-7; TRBD2 aligns across 8 bases. CDR1 is SGHRS and CDR2 is YFSETQ in the germline V gene. CDR3 length equals 14 residues. Germline trimming cut 7 bases from V and 1 base from J; bases unmatched to any gene: 7. The CDR3 region is CASRRGTSSYEQYF. For the CDR3, the DNA is TGCGCCAGCCGACGGGGGACTAGTTCCTACGAGCAGTACTTC. Using reference TRBV5-1 and TRBJ2-7 for the parts outside the CDR3, the full variable domain is KAGVTQTPRYLIKTRGQQVTLSCSPISGHRSVSWYQQTPGQGLQFLFEYFSETQRNKGNFPGRFSGRQFSNSRSEMNVSTLELGDSALYLCASRRGTSSYEQYFGPGTRLTVT.

This chain uses TRBV4-3 with TRBJ2-3; tentatively, D is TRBD2 (5 bases). Trimming cost V 3 bases and J 6 bases, with 22 bases left between them. The length of the CDR3 is 17 residues. The V gene's germline CDR1 is LGHNA and CDR2 YSLEER. DNA of the CDR3: TGCGCCAGCAGCCAGTCCCTCCTCGAACCCCCGGGGGATACGCAGTATTTT. Residues: CASSQSLLEPPGDTQYF.

In its sample, this clonotype was seen many times. V gene TRBV7-3 combines with J gene TRBJ2-3; unclear D gene. Germline V gives CDR1 SGHTA, CDR2 FQGTGA. This CDR3 has 15 residues. V was cut by 2 bases and J by 2 bases, with 11 bases left in between. The CDR3 is CASSLGRAFTDTQYF. The CDR3 DNA follows: TGTGCCAGCAGCTTAGGACGGGCCTTCACAGATACGCAGTATTTT.

This clonotype showed up many times. The J gene is TRBJ2-7, the V gene TRBV12-3 or TRBV12-4; D is perhaps TRBD1 or TRBD2 (5 bases each). The CDR3 extends over 15 amino acids. Trimming cost V 3 bases and J 0 bases, with 12 bases left between them. CDR3 region: CASSLGVASSYEQYF. For the CDR3, the DNA is TGTGCCAGCAGTTTGGGGGTAGCGAGCTCCTACGAGCAGTACTTC.

In its sample, this clonotype was seen a few times. V and J are TRBV6-2 or TRBV6-3 and TRBJ2-3; perhaps TRBD2 as D (5 bases). Germline V gives CDR1 MNHEY, CDR2 SVGEGT. This CDR3 is 14 amino acids long. Trimming cost V 3 bases and J 2 bases, with 9 bases left between them. The CDR3 nucleotides read TGTGCCAGCAGTTATCGAGGGTTCACAGATACGCAGTATTTT. As protein: CASSYRGFTDTQYF.

This clonotype came up a few times. The genes are TRBV5-1 and TRBJ2-6, with a tentative D call TRBD1 (6 bases). V was shortened by 5 bases and J by 0 bases, with 27 bases between the two germline ends. The CDR3 sequence is 21 residues long. Germline loops: CDR1 SGHRS, CDR2 YFSETQ. The CDR3 region is CASSPYGGPGRTSSGANVLTF. In DNA, the CDR3 is TGCGCCAGCAGTCCCTATGGGGGCCCCGGACGGACGAGCTCTGGGGCCAACGTCCTGACTTTC.

This clonotype was found many times. The chain carries TRBV7-9 and TRBJ2-1, with D perhaps TRBD2 (5 bases). Trimming took off 2 bases at V and 4 bases at J, with 15 bases between the two ends. There are 16 residues in the CDR3. Per the germline V gene, CDR1 is SEHNR and CDR2 is FQNEAQ (reference sequence). CDR3 nucleotides: TGTGCCAGCAGCTTAACTCATAGCGAGAATTACAATGAGCAGTTCTTC. Translating gives CASSLTHSENYNEQFF.

This clonotype came up many times. The V and J genes are TRBV7-2 and TRBJ2-4; no firm D call. V was shortened by 0 bases and J by 6 bases, with 12 bases between the two germline ends. The length of the CDR3 is 15 residues. Germline V gene sequence: CDR1 SGHTA, CDR2 FQGNSA. CDR3 coding DNA: TGTGCCAGCAGCTTAGCCGGGCTTGGGGTAAACATTCAGTACTTC. This gives the protein CASSLAGLGVNIQYF.

This clonotype was seen a few times. The genes are TRBV4-1 and TRBJ2-5, with D perhaps TRBD2 (7 bases). The CDR3 sequence is 17 residues long. The germline gives CDR1 MGHRA, CDR2 YSYEKL. Trimming stripped 0 bases from V and 1 base from J, with 15 bases between. The CDR3 here is CASSQDAGALTQETQYF. DNA of the CDR3: TGCGCCAGCAGCCAAGATGCGGGGGCATTGACCCAAGAGACCCAGTACTTC.

This clonotype appeared many times. The chain recombines TRBV12-3 or TRBV12-4 with TRBJ1-2, with 9 nucleotides matching TRBD1. The J segment lost 8 bases and the V segment lost 2 bases, leaving 24 bases of the junction unmatched. This CDR3 has 20 residues. The CDR3 DNA sequence: TGTGCCAGCAGTTTAAGGGGACCGGGACAGGGAATTGATCATTATTTCGGCTACACCTTC. Residues: CASSLRGPGQGIDHYFGYTF.

This clonotype was detected ten times or more. This chain uses TRBV5-1 with TRBJ1-6; D gene ambiguous. Trimming left V 4 bases short and J 9 bases short, with 11 bases between. The germline V gene encodes CDR1 SGHRS and CDR2 YFSETQ. The CDR3 runs to 13 residues. CDR3 bases: TGCGCCAGCAGCCCGGAATTTGGTTCACCCCTCCACTTT. Translating gives CASSPEFGSPLHF.

This clonotype was observed many times. The rearrangement uses TRBV24-1 and TRBJ2-5; TRBD2 matches at 9 bases. The ends lost 5 bases at V and 2 bases at J; junction bases unmatched: 11. The CDR3 covers 17 residues. CDR1 is KGHDR and CDR2 is SFDVKD in the germline V gene. In DNA form, the CDR3 reads TGTGCCACCAGTGGTCCCACCCTAGCGGGGATACAAGAGACCCAGTACTTC. It codes for CATSGPTLAGIQETQYF.

This clonotype appeared many times. Since the CDR3 does not end with the conserved phenylalanine or tryptophan, this likely comes from a read error. The limits of the CDR3 on the DNA are not certain, so only TCRdb's listed CDR3 is given. The rearrangement uses TRBV5-6 and TRBJ2-7; no DNA check was done on the table's D call, TRBD2. The CDR3 is 13 residues long, counting both termini. Germline values: CDR1 SGHDT, CDR2 YYEEEE. CDR3 region: CASSLSGLASQRL.

This clonotype has ten or more counts. The chain is built from TRBV7-6 and TRBJ2-7, with 10 bases fitting TRBD1. Losses at the gene ends were 5 bases for V and 2 bases for J; bases not matched to a gene: 6. CDR3 length: 15 residues. Germline CDR1 and CDR2: SGHVS and FNYEAQ. DNA of the CDR3: TGTGCCAGCAGCATCGGGACAGGGGTTGCCTACGAGCAGTACTTC. It codes for CASSIGTGVAYEQYF.

Only a few counts were recorded for this clonotype. The rearrangement links TRBV3-1 to TRBJ2-6; D not certain. The CDR3 spans 16 residues. From germline, CDR1 is LGHDT and CDR2 YNNKEL (reference sequence). Trimming pared 8 bases from V and 0 bases from J, leaving 14 bases between. The CDR3 bases are TGTGCCAGCCGGAAAGGCGGAACCTCTGGGGCCAACGTCCTGACTTTC. This gives the protein CASRKGGTSGANVLTF.

In its sample, this clonotype was seen a few times. The J gene is TRBJ1-2, the V gene TRBV20-1; unclear D gene. The CDR3 has 13 residues. Germline assignment: CDR1 DFQATT and CDR2 SNEGSKA (reference sequence). V gave up 0 bases and J gave up 8 bases, with 13 bases separating them. CDR3 nucleotide sequence: TGCAGTGCTAGAGATGTGGGTATAGAGGGCTACACCTTC. Its protein product is CSARDVGIEGYTF.

This clonotype was detected many times. J is TRBJ1-2 and V is TRBV11-1; 7 positions match TRBD1. The ends lost 4 bases at V and 6 bases at J; junction bases unmatched: 14. Germline-derived CDR1 and CDR2 are SGHAT and FQDESV (reference sequence). The CDR3 runs to 16 residues. CDR3 bases: TGTGCCAGCAGCTCTAGTGGGACAGCGGGATGGAATGGCTACACCTTC. Protein product: CASSSSGTAGWNGYTF.

The CDR3 protein is CASSPSWGGTDTQYF. CDR3 coding DNA: TGTGCCAGCAGCCCGTCCTGGGGCGGGACAGATACGCAGTATTTT. The chain carries TRBV7-6 and TRBJ2-3; D could derive from TRBD1 or TRBD2 (5 bases each). Trimming pared 5 bases from V and 3 bases from J, leaving 15 bases between. The CDR3 length is 15 residues. CDR1 is SGHVS and CDR2 is FNYEAQ in the germline V gene.

This clonotype has a count of ten or more. The chain employs TRBV7-8 and TRBJ2-5; 7 bases align to TRBD2. Looked up from germline, CDR1 is SGHVS and CDR2 is FQNEAQ. After removal of 0 bases from V and 2 bases from J, the junction contained 3 bases not matched to a gene. CDR3 length: 15 residues. The CDR3 is CASSLAGRRQETQYF. DNA for the CDR3: TGTGCCAGCAGCTTAGCCGGGAGGCGTCAAGAGACCCAGTACTTC.

This clonotype was counted only a few times. The chain joins TRBV7-2 to TRBJ2-5, with a tentative D call TRBD1 (6 bases). This CDR3 is 13 amino acids long. Trimming cost V 4 bases and J 6 bases, with 12 bases left between them. CDR1 SGHTA and CDR2 FQGNSA come from the germline V gene. The CDR3 reads CASSSNRVQTQYF. In nucleotides, the CDR3 is TGTGCCAGCAGCTCGAACAGGGTACAGACCCAGTACTTC.